This is a list of T cell receptor beta chains from one sample in a study of CD8 T cells in ankylosing spondylitis. TCRdb ran MiXCR on the 5' RACE reads and lists one entry per CDR3 protein. This sample has roughly 130,000 distinct CDR3 sequences; 9.3% occur once, and the top ten carry 2.5% to 3.5%. The specimen sequenced was blood, either unsorted or a sorted T cell fraction (not recorded which). These receptors all stem from a male donor with ankylosing spondylitis or in good health (not recorded which). The CDR3 runs from the conserved cysteine through the conserved F or W. D genes are given only for firm matches. Only part of the rows carry a size: once, few, many, or a class if the clone is expanded.

>.|.|TRBJ1-1|TRBV20-1
CSALTSRGSTEAFF
TGCAGTGCACTTACCTCTCGGGGATCCACTGAAGCTTTCTTT
>.|.|TRBJ2-1|TRBV6-1
CASSRNTKADDEQFF
TGTGCCAGCAGCCGTAACACAAAAGCAGACGATGAGCAGTTCTTC
>.|many|TRBJ1-5|TRBV5-1
CASSQSTGSNQPQHF
TGCGCCAGCAGCCAATCAACAGGGAGCAATCAGCCCCAGCATTTT
>TRBD1|many|TRBJ2-7|TRBV6-5
CASSYFPRQGAGEQYF
TGTGCCAGCAGTTACTTCCCCCGACAGGGGGCCGGAGAGCAGTACTTC
>TRBD1|many|TRBJ2-7|TRBV5-5
CASSLGPGTGTHEQYF
TGTGCCAGCAGCTTGGGACCCGGGACAGGGACCCACGAGCAGTACTTC
>TRBD2|.|TRBJ2-7|TRBV7-2
CASSEASGTSYEQYF
TGTGCCAGCAGCGAAGCTAGCGGGACCTCCTACGAGCAGTACTTC
>TRBD2|.|TRBJ2-7|TRBV6-2/TRBV6-3
CASSPARSGRISEQYF
TGTGCCAGCAGTCCGGCGAGGAGCGGGAGGATATCCGAGCAGTACTTC
>.|many|TRBJ2-3|TRBV7-2
CASSSEGQGTDTQYF
TGTGCCAGCAGTTCGGAGGGCCAAGGCACAGATACGCAGTATTTT
>TRBD2|many|TRBJ2-3|TRBV29-1
CSAGMAGGPGDTQYF
TGCAGCGCCGGTATGGCGGGAGGGCCCGGAGATACGCAGTATTTT
>.|.|TRBJ2-1|TRBV11-2
CASSLVGTGRSSYNEQFF
TGTGCCAGCAGCTTAGTAGGGACGGGGAGGAGCTCCTACAATGAGCAGTTCTTC
>TRBD2|many|TRBJ2-1|TRBV20-1
CSARSRLAGGLYNEQFF
TGCAGTGCTAGGTCTAGACTAGCGGGAGGGCTTTACAATGAGCAGTTCTTC
>.|.|TRBJ1-5|TRBV28
CASSFRGANNQPQHF
TGTGCCAGCAGTTTCAGGGGTGCTAACAATCAGCCCCAGCATTTT
>.|many|TRBJ2-3|TRBV7-8
CASAYGEDTQYF
TGTGCCAGCGCCTATGGGGAGGATACGCAGTATTTT
>.|many|TRBJ2-7|TRBV7-2
CASSFTGGHTYEQYF
TGTGCCAGCAGCTTTACGGGGGGCCATACCTACGAGCAGTACTTC
>TRBD1|many|TRBJ2-1|TRBV7-8
CASRSTGSYNEQFF
TGTGCCAGCAGATCGACAGGGAGCTACAATGAGCAGTTCTTC
>.|many|TRBJ2-3|TRBV7-2
CASSFNAGTDTQYF
TGTGCCAGCAGCTTTAACGCGGGCACAGATACGCAGTATTTT
>TRBD1|many|TRBJ1-5|TRBV7-2
CASSLQGTVTSNQPQHF
TGTGCCAGCAGCCTACAGGGGACAGTAACTAGCAATCAGCCCCAGCATTTT